This entry is about one T cell receptor (beta chain). The source of the sample is a study of blood T cell repertoires in COVID-19. Study at large: Sources were T cells, B-cell-depleted T cells, or PBMCs; the material itself was cDNA or gDNA.

Cohort allocation depended upon clinical history that participants reported. Recovered status applied to Cohort 3 donors who had two consecutive negative PCRs. It also applied to those with clearance or with symptom resolution. Germline CDR1 LGHNT, CDR2 FRNRAP. CDR3 length: 16 residues. Unmatched junction bases numbered 10, after V lost 6 bases and J lost 0 bases. Authors' methods: Scientists estimated how many nucleated cells there were by amplifying reference gene primers. TCRdb's table, derived via immunoSEQ multiplex PCR, lists solely in-frame clones and lacks some. V, J and clone size are those of that table, while D and trimming were read from the DNA. This sample carries roughly 180,000 clones, around 90% of them seen once, and the ten largest clones take about 2.3%.

The sequencing sample was made of PBMCs or T cells enriched from blood (not recorded which). The V gene is TRBV12-5, the J gene TRBJ2-7, with TRBD1 matching over 8 bases. This TCR derives from a woman under 40 who had recovered from COVID-19. This CDR3 is CASGNQRQGSSYEQYF. CDR3 DNA: TGTGCTAGTGGAAATCAGAGACAGGGGAGCTCCTACGAGCAGTACTTC.